The 23 T cell receptor beta chains listed next were all sequenced from one sample in a study of read filtering for tumor transcriptome and immune sequencing. Molecular barcoded adaptors covering alpha/delta and beta/gamma chains were used on 400 ng RNA. MiXCR was run by TCRdb on the reads, yielding one entry per CDR3 protein. Here the sample spans roughly 69,000 distinct CDR3 sequences, 14% being singletons. Sequenced material: a population of CD138-negative cells sorted from bone marrow. The receptor source for this set is a donor at least 40 years old with multiple myeloma.

The gene calls are TRBV28 and TRBJ2-7; D is undetermined. Per germline, CDR1 MDHEN and CDR2 SYDVKM. V was pared by 2 bases and J by 0 bases, with 11 bases between. The CDR3 runs 15 residues. CDR3 sequence: CASSLDDESSYEQYF. CDR3 DNA sequence: TGTGCCAGCAGTTTAGATGACGAGTCCTCCTACGAGCAGTACTTC. The full variable domain, with the rest looked up from reference TRBV28 and TRBJ2-7, is DVKVTQSSRYLVKRTGEKVFLECVQDMDHENMFWYRQDPGLGLRLIYFSYDVKMKEKGDIPEGYSVSREKKERFSLILESASTNQTSMYLCASSLDDESSYEQYFGPGTRLTVT.

This clonotype was recorded a few times. This chain connects TRBV12-3 or TRBV12-4 to TRBJ2-1; 8 bases map to TRBD2. This CDR3 region has 14 residues. V lost 4 bases to trimming and J lost 11 bases; unmatched junction nucleotides: 10. The CDR3 region is CASSSKPGSGKQFF. The DNA for the CDR3 is TGTGCCAGCAGTTCCAAACCCGGTAGCGGGAAGCAGTTCTTC.

Concerning this clonotype itself: This may stem from a read error, because a much larger clone lies one nucleotide away. The chain has TRBV27 and TRBJ2-7; TRBD1 matches 11 bases. CDR1 is MNHEY and CDR2 is SMNVEV in the germline V gene (reference sequence). J lost 3 bases, V lost 8 bases, and 6 bases had no gene match. This CDR3 contains 14 residues. The CDR3 DNA reads TGTGCCAGCGGTGGACAGGGGGCAGGCTACGAGCAGTACTTC. This codes for CASGGQGAGYEQYF.

This clonotype showed up many times. The chain employs TRBV5-1 and TRBJ2-5; D remains unclear. V lost 2 bases to trimming and J lost 1 base, with 0 bases between them. The CDR3 is made up of 11 amino acids. Germline CDR1 SGHRS, CDR2 YFSETQ. DNA for the CDR3: TGCGCCAGCAGCTTCCAAGAGACCCAGTACTTC. Its protein is CASSFQETQYF.

This clonotype was counted ten times or more. This chain uses TRBV20-1 with TRBJ2-7; 10 bases are a match to TRBD2. This CDR3 region has 14 residues. Germline assignment: CDR1 DFQATT and CDR2 SNEGSKA (reference sequence). V trimming: 8 bases; J trimming: 3 bases; junction bases outside the gene matches: 10. The CDR3 DNA follows: TGCAGTATAGTGGAGGCTAGCGGGAGCTACGAGCAGTACTTC. It specifies CSIVEASGSYEQYF.

The sample holds many counts of this clonotype. This chain links TRBV20-1 with TRBJ2-5, with 15 bases that match TRBD2. The CDR3 loop spans 18 amino acids. V shed 6 bases, J shed 0 bases, and the junction held 11 bases outside the gene matches. CDR1 and CDR2 (germline): DFQATT, SNEGSKA (reference sequence). Here the CDR3 DNA reads TGCAGTGCGGCGGGACTAGCGGGAGGACTATCGTACCAAGAGACCCAGTACTTC. It translates to CSAAGLAGGLSYQETQYF.

This clonotype was detected ten times or more. The chain recombines TRBV5-1 with TRBJ1-1; the D gene is possibly TRBD1 (5 bases). Germline lookup yields CDR1 SGHRS and CDR2 YFSETQ. Between the trimmed V and J ends, which lost 4 bases and 1 base, there was a span of 11 bases. This CDR3 region has 14 residues. The CDR3 is CASSPGTGNTEAFF. DNA of the CDR3: TGCGCCAGCAGCCCAGGGACCGGGAACACTGAAGCTTTCTTT.

In this sample, this clonotype turned up many times. V usage is TRBV7-2 and J usage is TRBJ2-1; 9 bases align to TRBD2. The CDR3 runs 15 residues. Germline V gives CDR1 SGHTA, CDR2 FQGNSA. Losses at the gene ends were 3 bases for V and 2 bases for J; bases not matched to a gene: 2. The CDR3 region is CASSLTSGAYNEQFF. CDR3 coding DNA: TGTGCCAGCAGCTTGACTAGCGGAGCCTACAATGAGCAGTTCTTC.

Many counts were recorded for this clonotype. The chain uses TRBV18 and TRBJ1-2, with 8 bases that match TRBD1. Germline V gene sequence: CDR1 KGHSH, CDR2 LQKENI. V lost 5 bases to trimming and J lost 2 bases; unmatched junction nucleotides: 4. The CDR3 loop spans 14 amino acids. Here the CDR3 reads CASSTGQENYGYTF. As DNA, the CDR3 is TGTGCCAGCTCAACGGGACAGGAGAACTATGGCTACACCTTC.

J is TRBJ1-3 and V is TRBV7-9; D is possibly TRBD1 (5 bases). The CDR3 loop spans 19 amino acids. Trimming took off 5 bases at V and 0 bases at J, with 23 bases between the two ends. CDR1 and CDR2 from the germline V gene are SEHNR and FQNEAQ (reference sequence). In DNA form, the CDR3 reads TGTGCCAGCAGCCCTAGGGGACTAACGGACATAAACTCTGGAAACACCATATATTTT. Translation: CASSPRGLTDINSGNTIYF. Based on the CDR3 plus reference TRBV7-9 and TRBJ1-3, the full variable domain is DTGVSQNPRHKITKRGQNVTFRCDPISEHNRLYWYRQTLGQGPEFLTYFQNEAQLEKSRLLSDRFSAERPKGSFSTLEIQRTEQGDSAMYLCASSPRGLTDINSGNTIYFGEGSWLTVV.

This clonotype was seen many times. J is TRBJ2-1 and V is TRBV11-2; TRBD2 agrees at 12 bases. Unmatched junction bases numbered 7, after V lost 1 base and J lost 3 bases. Per the germline V gene, CDR1 is SGHAT and CDR2 is FQNNGV. The CDR3 contains 18 residues. The CDR3 spells CASSLAFGLAGLYNEQFF. As DNA, the CDR3 is TGTGCCAGCAGCTTAGCTTTCGGACTAGCGGGACTCTACAATGAGCAGTTCTTC. Supplemented by reference TRBV11-2 and TRBJ2-1, the full variable domain reads EAGVAQSPRYKIIEKRQSVAFWCNPISGHATLYWYQQILGQGPKLLIQFQNNGVVDDSQLPKDRFSAERLKGVDSTLKIQPAKLEDSAVYLCASSLAFGLAGLYNEQFFGPGTRLTVL.

This clonotype appeared a few times. A much larger clone lies a single base off, so this may be a read error. This sequence joins TRBV4-1 and TRBJ2-3, with D possibly being TRBD1 or TRBD2 (6 bases each). CDR1 MGHRA and CDR2 YSYEKL come from the germline V gene. This CDR3 comprises 20 residues. Trimming took 0 bases from V and 1 from J, leaving 23 bases between them. The CDR3 sequence is CASSQDPGASVQSRTDTQYF. DNA of the CDR3: TGCGCCAGCAGCCAAGATCCGGGGGCTAGCGTTCAATCTCGCACAGATACGCAGTATTTT.

There are many counts of this clonotype. This rearrangement joins TRBV6-2 or TRBV6-3 to TRBJ1-2, with TRBD1 matching 7 bases. The V and J ends lost 5 bases and 0 bases, in that order; junction bases with no gene match: 9. Germline CDR1 is MNHEY and CDR2 is SVGEGT. The CDR3 is 16 amino acids. The CDR3 spells CASSQDNRGPNYGYTF. In DNA, the CDR3 is TGTGCCAGCAGTCAGGACAACAGGGGACCTAACTATGGCTACACCTTC.

This clonotype showed up many times. The rearrangement joins TRBV6-1 to TRBJ2-1; TRBD2 agrees at 10 bases. This CDR3 has 14 amino acids. The V segment lost 6 bases and the J segment 5 bases; nucleotides outside the gene matches: 4. Germline-derived CDR1 and CDR2 are MNHNS and SASEGT. The DNA of the CDR3 is TGTGCCAGCAGACTAGCGGGAATAAACAATGAGCAGTTCTTC. Amino acids: CASRLAGINNEQFF.

This clonotype was seen repeatedly, ten times or more. This chain connects TRBV28 to TRBJ1-1; TRBD1 is a possible D gene (5 bases). Trimming removed 7 bases at V and 2 bases at J, with 14 bases between. The CDR3 is 14 amino acids. CDR1 MDHEN and CDR2 SYDVKM come from the germline V gene. The CDR3 spells CASILAGLNTEAFF. The DNA for the CDR3 is TGTGCCAGCATCCTAGCGGGACTCAACACTGAAGCTTTCTTT.

This clonotype was observed at least ten times. The chain combines TRBV4-3 with TRBJ2-2, with 9 bases that match TRBD1. The CDR3 runs 16 residues. Trimming at V came to 1 base and at J to 0 bases, leaving 0 bases not matched to a gene. The germline V gene has CDR1 LGHNA and CDR2 YSLEER. The CDR3 DNA is TGCGCCAGCAGCCAAGGGGACAGGGCGAACACCGGGGAGCTGTTTTTT. This sequence encodes CASSQGDRANTGELFF.

This clonotype came up many times. V gene TRBV29-1 combines with J gene TRBJ2-7; D gene unclear. V was cut by 6 bases and J by 3 bases, with 0 bases left in between. This CDR3 spans 8 amino acids. CDR1 and CDR2 from the germline V gene are SQVTM and ANQGSEA. The CDR3 sequence is CSVYEQYF. CDR3 in DNA: TGCAGCGTCTACGAGCAGTACTTC.

This clonotype was seen ten or more times. At one boundary the junction diverges from the germline segment, which might be a read error. V usage is TRBV28 and J usage is TRBJ1-6, with 7 bases that match TRBD1. The CDR3 totals 12 residues. CDR1 and CDR2 from the germline V gene are MDHEN and SYDVKM. CDR3 DNA: TGTGCCAGCAGTTTAAGACAGGGATATCGCGGCTTT. Residues: CASSLRQGYRGF.

The sample holds a few counts of this clonotype. The rearrangement uses TRBV12-3 or TRBV12-4 and TRBJ1-5; a possible D gene is TRBD1 (6 bases). This CDR3 is 13 amino acids long. The V and J ends lost 6 bases and 6 bases respectively, with 12 bases between them. The CDR3 region is CASSGTGLQPQHF. DNA of the CDR3: TGTGCCAGCAGCGGAACAGGGCTTCAGCCCCAGCATTTT.

At least ten counts were recorded for this clonotype. The chain uses TRBV12-3 or TRBV12-4 and TRBJ2-2; 11 nucleotides align to TRBD2. The CDR3 sequence is 16 residues long. V gave up 6 bases and J gave up 2 bases; unmatched junction bases: 5. The CDR3 DNA is TGTGCCAGCAGCCGAGGGACTAGCGGCAACACCGGGGAGCTGTTTTTT. Its protein is CASSRGTSGNTGELFF.

This clonotype occurred many times. The chain uses TRBV7-9 and TRBJ2-3; 7 positions match TRBD1. This CDR3 spans 12 amino acids. In germline, CDR1 is SEHNR, CDR2 FQNEAQ (reference sequence). The V gene end was trimmed by 6 bases and the J gene end by 5 bases; junction bases not matched to a gene: 2. In nucleotides, the CDR3 is TGTGCCAGCAGTACAGGGGAAGATACGCAGTATTTT. Translation: CASSTGEDTQYF.

This clonotype has ten or more counts. The gene calls are TRBV6-5 and TRBJ2-7; 8 bases agree with TRBD1. Trimming took 2 bases from V and 1 from J; bases not matched to a gene: 7. From germline, CDR1 is MNHEY and CDR2 SVGAGI. The CDR3 spans 16 residues. The CDR3 nucleotides read TGTGCCAGCAGTTACGAGACAGGGGTGGGGTCCTACGAGCAGTACTTC. Translated, it gives CASSYETGVGSYEQYF.

There are many counts of this clonotype. The rearrangement uses TRBV20-1 and TRBJ2-3, with TRBD2 matching 7 bases. The V gene's germline CDR1 is DFQATT and CDR2 SNEGSKA (reference sequence). V lost 3 bases and J lost 3; bases outside the gene matches: 6. This CDR3 contains 14 residues. In nucleotides, the CDR3 is TGCAGTGCTAGCAAGGCGGGAGTAACAGATACGCAGTATTTT. Encoded protein: CSASKAGVTDTQYF.